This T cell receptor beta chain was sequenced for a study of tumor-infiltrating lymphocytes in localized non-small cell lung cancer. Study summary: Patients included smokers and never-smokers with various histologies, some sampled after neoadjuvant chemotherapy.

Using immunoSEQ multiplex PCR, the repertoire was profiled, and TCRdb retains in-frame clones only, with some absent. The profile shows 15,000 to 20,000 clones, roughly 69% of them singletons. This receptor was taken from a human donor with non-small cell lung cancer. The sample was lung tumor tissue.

CDR3 loop: CASQGANQPQHF. DNA for the CDR3: TGTGCCAGCCAGGGGGCGAATCAGCCCCAGCATTTT. The V and J genes are TRBV2 and TRBJ1-5; TRBD1 agrees at 8 bases. Unmatched junction bases numbered 1, after V lost 8 bases and J lost 4 bases. The CDR3 runs to 12 residues. CDR1 and CDR2 (germline): SNHLY, FYNNEI.